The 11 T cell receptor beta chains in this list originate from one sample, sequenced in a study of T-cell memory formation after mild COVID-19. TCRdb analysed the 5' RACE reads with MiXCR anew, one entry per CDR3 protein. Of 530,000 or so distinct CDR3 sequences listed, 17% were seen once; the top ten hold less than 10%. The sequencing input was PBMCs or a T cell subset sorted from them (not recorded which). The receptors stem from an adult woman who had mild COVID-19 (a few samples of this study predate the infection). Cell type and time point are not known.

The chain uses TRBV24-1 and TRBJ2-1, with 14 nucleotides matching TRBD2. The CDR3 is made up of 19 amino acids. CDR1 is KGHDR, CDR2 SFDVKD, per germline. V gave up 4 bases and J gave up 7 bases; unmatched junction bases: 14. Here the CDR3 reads CATSDPGQAGLAGENEQFF. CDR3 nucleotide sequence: TGTGCCACCAGTGACCCGGGACAGGCGGGACTAGCGGGAGAAAATGAGCAGTTCTTC.

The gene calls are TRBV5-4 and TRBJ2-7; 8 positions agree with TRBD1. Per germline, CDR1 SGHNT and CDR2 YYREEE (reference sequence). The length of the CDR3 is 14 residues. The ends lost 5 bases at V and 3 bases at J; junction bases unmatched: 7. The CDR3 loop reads CASSNSGTGYEQYF. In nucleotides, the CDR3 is TGTGCCAGCAGTAATTCCGGGACAGGCTACGAGCAGTACTTC.

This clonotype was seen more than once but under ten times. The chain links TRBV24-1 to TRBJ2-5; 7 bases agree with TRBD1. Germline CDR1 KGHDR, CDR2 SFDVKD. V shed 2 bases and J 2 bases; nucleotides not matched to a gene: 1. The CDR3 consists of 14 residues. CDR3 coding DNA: TGTGCCACCAGTGATTGGGGACAGCAAGAGACCCAGTACTTC. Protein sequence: CATSDWGQQETQYF.

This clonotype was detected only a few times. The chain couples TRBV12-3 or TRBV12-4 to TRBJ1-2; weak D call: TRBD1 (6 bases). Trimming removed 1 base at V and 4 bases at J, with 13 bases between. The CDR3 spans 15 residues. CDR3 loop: CASSLVWGGLYGYTF. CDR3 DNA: TGTGCCAGCAGTTTAGTTTGGGGGGGGCTCTATGGCTACACCTTC.

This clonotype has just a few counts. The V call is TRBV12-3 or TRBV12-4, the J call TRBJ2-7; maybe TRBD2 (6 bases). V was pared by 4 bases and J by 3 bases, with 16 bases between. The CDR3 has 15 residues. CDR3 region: CASSSKGGGRYEQYF. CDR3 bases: TGTGCCAGCAGTTCTAAGGGAGGTGGACGCTACGAGCAGTACTTC.

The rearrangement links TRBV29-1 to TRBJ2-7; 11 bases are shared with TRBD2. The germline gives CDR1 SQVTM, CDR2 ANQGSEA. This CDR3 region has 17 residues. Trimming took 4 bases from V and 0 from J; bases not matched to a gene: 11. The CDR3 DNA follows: TGCAGCGTTGTATCCTCCTACCTAGCGGGGGGCTCCTACGAGCAGTACTTC. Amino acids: CSVVSSYLAGGSYEQYF.

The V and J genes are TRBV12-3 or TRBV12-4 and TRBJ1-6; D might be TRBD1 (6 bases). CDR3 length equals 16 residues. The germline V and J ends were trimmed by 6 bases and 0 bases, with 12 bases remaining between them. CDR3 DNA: TGTGCCAGCAGCCTCGGACAGAGCTCCTATAATTCACCCCTCCACTTT. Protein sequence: CASSLGQSSYNSPLHF.

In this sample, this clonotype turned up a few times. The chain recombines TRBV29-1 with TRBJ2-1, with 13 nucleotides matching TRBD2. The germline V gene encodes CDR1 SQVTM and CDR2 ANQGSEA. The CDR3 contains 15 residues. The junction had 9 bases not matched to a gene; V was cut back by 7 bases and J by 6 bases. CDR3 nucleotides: TGCAGCGCCCCCGGGACTAGCGGGGATATCAATGAGCAGTTCTTC. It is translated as CSAPGTSGDINEQFF.

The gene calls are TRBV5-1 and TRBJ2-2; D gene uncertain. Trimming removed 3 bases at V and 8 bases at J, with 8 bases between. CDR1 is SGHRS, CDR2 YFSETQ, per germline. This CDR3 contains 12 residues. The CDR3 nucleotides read TGCGCCAGCAGCTACCTTGAGGGGGAGCTGTTTTTT. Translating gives CASSYLEGELFF. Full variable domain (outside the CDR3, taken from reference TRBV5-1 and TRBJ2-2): KAGVTQTPRYLIKTRGQQVTLSCSPISGHRSVSWYQQTPGQGLQFLFEYFSETQRNKGNFPGRFSGRQFSNSRSEMNVSTLELGDSALYLCASSYLEGELFFGEGSRLTVL.

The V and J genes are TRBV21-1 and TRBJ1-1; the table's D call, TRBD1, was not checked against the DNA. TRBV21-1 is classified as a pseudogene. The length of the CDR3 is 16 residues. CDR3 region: CASSKGRRDPNTEAFF. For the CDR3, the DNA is TGTGCCAGCAGCAAAGGGCGGCGGGACCCGAACACTGAAGCTTTCTTT.

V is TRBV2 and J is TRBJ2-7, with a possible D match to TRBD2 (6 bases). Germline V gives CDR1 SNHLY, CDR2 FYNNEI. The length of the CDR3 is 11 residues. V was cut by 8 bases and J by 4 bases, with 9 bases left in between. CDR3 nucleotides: TGTGCCAGCTTGGGACTTTACGAGCAGTACTTC. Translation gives CASLGLYEQYF.